This record concerns one T cell receptor beta chain sequence. The CDR3 consists of 18 residues. Trimming left V 6 bases short and J 0 bases short, with 23 bases between. Germline loops: CDR1 LNHDA, CDR2 SQIVND (reference sequence). This record comes from a study of blood T cell repertoires in COVID-19. Study details: COVID-19 samples from acute and convalescent phases originated in the United States, Italy and Spain. T cells, B-cell-depleted T cells, or PBMCs supplied cDNA or gDNA.

Authors' analysis steps: Estimates of nucleated cell counts were drawn from the amplification of reference gene primers. TCRdb's table, derived via immunoSEQ multiplex PCR, lists solely in-frame clones and lacks some. Clone size and V and J calls were adopted from that table, with D and trimming inferred from the DNA. Of some 280,000 clones detected, 86% appear once; the ten largest clones hold approximately 3%. This receptor was obtained from a woman younger than 45 with active or convalescent COVID-19. Sequenced input: peripheral blood. The rearrangement links TRBV19 to TRBJ1-2; maybe TRBD1 (5 bases). The CDR3 is CASSLDGGKIPSNYGYTF. In DNA form, the CDR3 reads TGTGCCAGTAGCCTCGATGGGGGGAAAATCCCCTCTAACTATGGCTACACCTTC.